Following are 15 T cell receptor beta chains from one sample sequenced in a study of naive and memory T cell subsets. Both TRBC1 and TRBC2 were covered by a beta constant-region primer of two equimolar oligonucleotides. TCRdb passed the UMI-ligation and nested PCR reads through MiXCR, listing each CDR3 protein once. The sample has some 150,000 distinct CDR3 sequences, 15% to 20% seen once. Sequencing was performed on naive CD4+ T cells from blood. Every receptor here comes from a human donor in good health.

This clonotype was counted a few times. The J gene is TRBJ2-7, the V gene TRBV7-2, with D unclear. V dropped 3 bases and J dropped 2 bases, with 14 bases sitting between them. In germline, CDR1 is SGHTA, CDR2 FQGNSA. This CDR3 contains 15 residues. CDR3 region: CASSFRLGGTYEQYF. CDR3 coding DNA: TGTGCCAGCAGCTTTCGGTTGGGTGGGACCTACGAGCAGTACTTC.

V gene TRBV9 combines with J gene TRBJ2-1; D ambiguous. This CDR3 has 14 amino acids. Germline CDR1 and CDR2: SGDLS and YYNGEE. The V end lost 0 bases, the J end lost 3 bases, and 7 bases lay between the germline ends. The CDR3: CASSVGVGYNEQFF. CDR3 bases: TGTGCCAGCAGCGTAGGGGTGGGCTACAATGAGCAGTTCTTC.

This clonotype was detected only a few times. The rearrangement joins TRBV18 to TRBJ2-1; 9 positions match TRBD2. V lost 4 bases, J lost 9 bases, and 10 bases stayed unmatched. The length of the CDR3 is 15 residues. Germline V gives CDR1 KGHSH, CDR2 LQKENI. CDR3 residues: CASSLPGLAFGEQFF. CDR3 bases: TGTGCCAGCTCACTTCCGGGACTAGCTTTTGGTGAGCAGTTCTTC.

The gene calls are TRBV10-3 and TRBJ2-7; TRBD2 matches 11 bases. The CDR3 sequence is 16 residues long. The ends lost 6 bases at V and 2 bases at J; junction bases unmatched: 9. The V gene's germline CDR1 is ENHRY and CDR2 SYGVKD. The CDR3 DNA reads as TGTGCCATCAGAGACCAGACTAGCGGGATACCCTACGAGCAGTACTTC. It codes for CAIRDQTSGIPYEQYF.

This clonotype was observed a handful of times. The chain is built from TRBV28 and TRBJ2-7, with a tentative D call TRBD2 (7 bases). Germline V lookup: CDR1 MDHEN, CDR2 SYDVKM. V lost 8 bases and J lost 0, with 17 bases in between. The CDR3 spans 15 residues. The CDR3, as DNA: TGTGCCAGCTACGCCCGGGGGGCCCGCTCCTACGAGCAGTACTTC. It specifies CASYARGARSYEQYF.

This sequence joins TRBV20-1 and TRBJ2-7; no reliable D call. The CDR3 has 14 amino acids. V gave up 0 bases and J gave up 1 base, with 10 bases separating them. CDR1 is DFQATT and CDR2 is SNEGSKA in the germline V gene (reference sequence). The CDR3 sequence: CSARDIAPSYEQYF. Here the CDR3 DNA reads TGCAGTGCTAGAGATATAGCACCGTCCTACGAGCAGTACTTC.

The chain uses TRBV28 and TRBJ1-2; no definite D call. CDR3 length: 12 residues. Germline assignment: CDR1 MDHEN and CDR2 SYDVKM. Trimming left V 7 bases short and J 0 bases short, with 6 bases between. CDR3 protein: CASKSANYGYTF. The CDR3 region has the DNA TGTGCCAGCAAGTCAGCTAACTATGGCTACACCTTC.

In its sample, this clonotype was seen a few times. The chain recombines TRBV6-5 with TRBJ2-3, with 8 bases fitting TRBD2. After removal of 6 bases from V and 3 bases from J, the junction contained 5 bases not matched to a gene. This CDR3 region has 14 residues. Germline CDR1 reads MNHEY; CDR2 reads SVGAGI. CDR3 loop: CASRRAGETDTQYF. CDR3 bases: TGTGCCAGCAGACGAGCGGGAGAAACAGATACGCAGTATTTT.

The gene calls are TRBV20-1 and TRBJ1-5; D is uncertain. CDR3 length: 14 amino acids. Per germline, CDR1 DFQATT and CDR2 SNEGSKA (reference sequence). V was trimmed by 5 bases and J by 2 bases, leaving 13 bases between them. The CDR3 bases are TGCAGTGCTCGTCTCCTAGGTGGCAATCAGCCCCAGCATTTT. Translated: CSARLLGGNQPQHF.

V is TRBV7-2 and J is TRBJ2-3; D gene ambiguous. The CDR3 length is 14 residues. Between the trimmed V and J ends, which lost 2 bases and 5 bases, there was a span of 11 bases. CDR1 is SGHTA and CDR2 is FQGNSA in the germline V gene. The CDR3 DNA follows: TGTGCCAGCAGCTTATCCGCCGCCAGAGATACGCAGTATTTT. Translation: CASSLSAARDTQYF.

J is TRBJ1-5 and V is TRBV3-1; 7 bases line up with TRBD1. The CDR3 sequence is 16 residues long. Trimming at V came to 4 bases and at J to 1 base, leaving 7 bases not matched to a gene. CDR1 and CDR2 from the germline V gene are LGHDT and YNNKEL (reference sequence). CDR3 DNA: TGTGCCAGCAGCCCCGGACAGGCGACCAGCAATCAGCCCCAGCATTTT. Translation gives CASSPGQATSNQPQHF.

The chain joins TRBV30 to TRBJ1-6; no definite D call. This CDR3 has 12 amino acids. The V and J ends lost 1 base and 6 bases respectively, with 4 bases between them. Germline V gives CDR1 GTSNPN, CDR2 SVGIG (reference sequence). CDR3 amino acids: CAWSEGNSPLHF. DNA for the CDR3: TGTGCCTGGAGTGAGGGTAATTCACCCCTCCACTTT.

V gene TRBV7-9 combines with J gene TRBJ1-5, with D possibly matching TRBD1 (5 bases). The germline CDR1 and CDR2 sequences are SEHNR and FQNEAQ (reference sequence). V was pared by 5 bases and J by 7 bases, with 9 bases between. The CDR3 covers 12 residues. The DNA for the CDR3 is TGTGCCAGCAGCCAAGGGGTGCAGCCCCAGCATTTT. Amino acids: CASSQGVQPQHF.

In this sample, this clonotype turned up a few times. The chain is built from TRBV7-8 and TRBJ1-5, with D possibly matching TRBD1 (5 bases). The CDR3 length is 14 residues. Trimming stripped 5 bases from V and 4 bases from J, with 12 bases between. Germline CDR1 reads SGHVS; CDR2 reads FQNEAQ. CDR3: CASSPTELNQPQHF. CDR3 nucleotides: TGTGCCAGCAGCCCGACAGAGTTGAATCAGCCCCAGCATTTT.

The sample holds a few counts of this clonotype. The chain recombines TRBV12-5 with TRBJ2-5; 7 bases fit TRBD1. The CDR3 extends over 14 amino acids. V dropped 5 bases and J dropped 0; count of bases not matched to a gene: 3. CDR1 and CDR2 from the germline V gene are LGHNT and FRNRAP. CDR3 DNA: TGTGCTAGTGGTCCCGGGACAGACCAAGAGACCCAGTACTTC. Residues: CASGPGTDQETQYF.